This T cell receptor (beta chain) was identified in a study of cytomegalovirus exposure and HLA in healthy donors. Per germline, CDR1 SGHRS and CDR2 YFSETQ. The V segment lost 4 bases and the J segment 2 bases; nucleotides outside the gene matches: 5. The CDR3 has 15 amino acids. With respect to this clone: Its specificity is not known.

PCR amplification relied on 60 Vbeta primers (plus 13 Jbeta primers). Sequencing used immunoSEQ multiplex PCR; TCRdb keeps in-frame clones, though not all of them. This table holds around 300,000 clones, 72% found once. Broader study findings: For most TCR beta V segments, an earlier analysis put the productive rate at about 87% or about 30% of the time.

This TCR was sampled from a female donor in good health and CMV-seronegative. The rearrangement joins TRBV5-1 to TRBJ2-7, with TRBD2 matching 11 bases. The sequencing input was PBMCs. The CDR3 DNA reads as TGCGCCAGCAGCCCGACTAGCGGGGCCACCTACGAGCAGTACTTC. Translation: CASSPTSGATYEQYF.